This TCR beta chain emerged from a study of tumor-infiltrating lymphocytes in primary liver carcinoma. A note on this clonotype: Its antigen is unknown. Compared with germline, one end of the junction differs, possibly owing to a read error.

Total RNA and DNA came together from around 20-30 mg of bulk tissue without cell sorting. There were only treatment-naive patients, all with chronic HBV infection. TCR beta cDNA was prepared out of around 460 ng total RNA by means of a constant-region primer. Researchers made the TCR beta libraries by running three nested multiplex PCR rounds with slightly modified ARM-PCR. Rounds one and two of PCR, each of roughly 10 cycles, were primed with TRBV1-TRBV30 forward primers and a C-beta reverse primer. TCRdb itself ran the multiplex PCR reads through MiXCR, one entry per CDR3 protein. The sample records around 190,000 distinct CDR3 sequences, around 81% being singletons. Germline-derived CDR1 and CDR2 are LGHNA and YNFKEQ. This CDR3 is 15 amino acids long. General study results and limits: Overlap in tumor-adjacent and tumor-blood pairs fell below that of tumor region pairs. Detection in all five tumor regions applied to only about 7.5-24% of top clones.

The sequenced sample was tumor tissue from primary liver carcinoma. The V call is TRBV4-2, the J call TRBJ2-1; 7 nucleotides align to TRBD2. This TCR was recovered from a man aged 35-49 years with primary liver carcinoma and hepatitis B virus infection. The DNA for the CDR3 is TGTGCCAGCAACCAAGGAGGCGGGAGTGGTAATGAGCAGTTCTTC. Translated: CASNQGGGSGNEQFF.